The 3 T cell receptor beta chains listed next were all sequenced from one sample in a study of human T cells and chemical hapten exposure. Time point defined: patch test 2, 6 weeks after DPC sensitization. Treatment of the sample: therapeutic diphenylcyclopropenone sensitization with weekly scalp DPC. TCRdb reanalysed the RACE reads using MiXCR and keeps one entry per CDR3 protein. The sample gives tens of thousands of distinct CDR3 sequences, over 9.5% of which show up once; around 5% is in the top ten. The sample consisted of whole blood, taken in connection with sensitization to the hapten diphenylcyclopropenone (DPC). The source of these receptors is a woman aged 45-60 years with alopecia areata. Some clones in this sample may be carry-over from other donors' samples.

This clonotype showed up many times. DNA for the CDR3: TGTGCCATCAGCGGGGCGGGAGTGGGGGCCCAAGATACGCAGTATTTT. Encoded protein: CAISGAGVGAQDTQYF. The V gene is TRBV10-3, the J gene TRBJ2-3, with D tentatively TRBD2 (7 bases). The V gene lost 6 bases and the J gene lost 5 bases, with 21 bases spanning the gap. This CDR3 has 16 residues. Germline lookup yields CDR1 ENHRY and CDR2 SYGVKD.

This clonotype was counted ten times or more. The chain has TRBV7-2 and TRBJ2-1; possibly TRBD2 for D (6 bases). The length of the CDR3 is 14 residues. In germline, CDR1 is SGHTA, CDR2 FQGNSA. With 4 bases removed from V and 7 bases from J, the gap between germline ends came to 14 bases. Here the CDR3 reads CASSSRDFNNEQFF. The CDR3 DNA reads TGTGCCAGCAGCTCCCGGGACTTCAATAATGAGCAGTTCTTC.

To note about this clonotype: It may be a read error: a sequence one base away is much more abundant. The chain carries TRBV12-3 or TRBV12-4 and TRBJ1-1; D is unclear. V was trimmed by 4 bases and J by 4 bases, leaving 19 bases between them. The CDR3 is made up of 16 amino acids. The CDR3 sequence is CASSSRRMRVGTEAFF. CDR3 nucleotide sequence: TGTGCCAGCAGTTCTCGCAGGATGCGTGTGGGCACTGAAGCTTTCTTT.